This TCR beta chain derives from a study of T cell repertoires in cytomegalovirus infection. Germline CDR1 is PRHDT and CDR2 is FYEKMQ (reference sequence). CDR3 size: 15 residues. TCRdb recomputed calls from the reads with MiXCR, one row per CDR3 protein. The sample consists of about 600,000 distinct CDR3 sequences, 20% to 30% of them appearing once. Broader study findings: HLA-C-restricted CMV-specific TCR beta clonotypes were dominant in the ex vivo response. Adding up the frequency of public TCR beta families identified people who carried CMV plus the relevant HLA.

On this clonotype itself: Its antigen remains unknown. The germline gene is not matched at one end of the junction; a read error may be the cause.

The TCR was taken from a human donor in good health (CMV status not recorded). Some clones in this sample may be carry-over from other donors' samples. The sequenced material came from CD8+ T cells from PBMCs. The rearrangement joins TRBV13 to TRBJ1-2; no clear D. CDR3 loop: CASSSTPTSDYRYTF. DNA for the CDR3: TGTGCCAGCAGCTCCACCCCTACTTCGGACTATCGCTACACCTTC.